This T cell receptor beta chain was obtained from a study of T cell responses to AZD1222 COVID-19 vaccine. Trimming took 1 base from V and 3 from J, leaving 13 bases between them. This CDR3 is 15 amino acids long. The germline V gene has CDR1 SGHNT and CDR2 YYREEE (reference sequence). The table came from immunoSEQ multiplex PCR; TCRdb's copy has only in-frame clones and leaves some out. This sample has about 130,000 clones, with 90% found just once. There are a few counts of this clone. This rearrangement joins TRBV5-4 to TRBJ1-2; D call uncertain. Source: peripheral blood, taken on day 0 of AZD1222 vaccination. The TCR sequence derives from an adult in good health. CDR3 nucleotides: TGTGCCAGCAGCTTGAGTGGAGGGAGTCACTATGGCTACACCTTC. It yields the protein CASSLSGGSHYGYTF.